This T cell receptor beta chain was captured by sequencing in a study of blood T cell repertoires in COVID-19. Overall study: The samples span acute and convalescent COVID-19 from the United States, Italy and Spain.

This table comes from immunoSEQ multiplex PCR, and its TCRdb copy is limited to in-frame clones, with some not included. This sample has over 50,000 clones, with 84% found just once. Source material: peripheral blood. The origin of this receptor is a man aged 45-60 years with acute or convalescent COVID-19.

The DNA of the CDR3 is TGTGCCAGCAGCGAAAAAGGAAGGACAGGGTACGAGGAGCAGTACTTC. It encodes CASSEKGRTGYEEQYF. The chain has TRBV11-3 and TRBJ2-7, with 8 positions matching TRBD1. This CDR3 is built from 16 residues. Germline V gene sequence: CDR1 SGHNT, CDR2 YENEEA. V trimming: 5 bases; J trimming: 7 bases; junction bases outside the gene matches: 16.